This is a list of T cell receptor beta chains from one sample in a study of human T cells and chemical hapten exposure. TCRdb analysed the RACE reads with MiXCR anew, one entry per CDR3 protein. Found here are approximately 340,000 distinct CDR3 sequences, around 6.9% of them singletons; the top ten hold 7.5% to 8.5%. The sample here was whole blood, taken in connection with sensitization to the hapten diphenylcyclopropenone (DPC). The origin of the receptors is a woman aged 18 to 35 with alopecia areata. Some clones in this sample may be carry-over from other donors' samples. The CDR3 runs from the conserved cysteine through the conserved F or W. A D gene is named only where the DNA matches it firmly. Some rows mark clone size as missing; the rest say once, few, many or name a class of expanded clone.

v_call	j_call	d_call	clone_size	cdr3_nt	cdr3_aa
TRBV20-1	TRBJ2-3	-	-	TGCAGTGCTAGAGTAAACGAGCCATCCACAGATACGCAGTATTTT	CSARVNEPSTDTQYF
TRBV2	TRBJ2-3	-	-	TGTGCCAGCTTGGGCCGACAGGGCACAGATACGCAGTATTTT	CASLGRQGTDTQYF
TRBV19	TRBJ1-2	-	-	TGTGCCAGTAGTATAGTGAGAAACTATGGCTACACCTTC	CASSIVRNYGYTF
TRBV11-1	TRBJ2-4	-	many	TGTGCCAGCAGCCCGACGGGCGAGATTCAGTACTTC	CASSPTGEIQYF
TRBV4-1	TRBJ2-2	TRBD2	few	TGCGCCAGCAGCCAGAGGACTAGCGGGGCGAACACCGGGGAGCTGTTTTTT	CASSQRTSGANTGELFF
TRBV6-6	TRBJ2-5	-	-	TGTGCCAGCAGTTACTCGACTAGTCAAGGGACCCAGTACTTC	CASSYSTSQGTQYF
TRBV20-1	TRBJ2-3	-	many	TGCAGTGCTGGTCCGGCAGATACGCAGTATTTT	CSAGPADTQYF
TRBV3-1	TRBJ1-2	-	-	TGTGCCAGCAGCCGGGTAAACTATGGCTACACCTTC	CASSRVNYGYTF
TRBV5-1	TRBJ2-3	-	-	TGCGCCAGCAGCTTGAGGGGGTCTGAAGATACGCAGTATTTT	CASSLRGSEDTQYF
TRBV3-1	TRBJ1-2	-	-	TGTGCCAGCAGCCTCTCAGGGGTTAGCTATGGCTACACCTTC	CASSLSGVSYGYTF
TRBV13	TRBJ1-2	-	-	TGTGCCAGCAGCTCGCTCTTAAGTGGCTACACCTTC	CASSSLLSGYTF
TRBV4-1	TRBJ2-7	-	many	TGCGCCAGCAGCCTCGGTGCCACGACCGCTTCCTACGAGCAGTACTTC	CASSLGATTASYEQYF
TRBV20-1	TRBJ2-3	TRBD2	-	TGCAGTGGATACGTGGATGTAGGGACTAGGGCGGGGGGTACATACACAGATACGCAGTATTTT	CSGYVDVGTRAGGTYTDTQYF